The TCR beta chain under discussion was sequenced for a study of blood T cell repertoires in COVID-19. Study-wide background: The United States, Italy and Spain supplied acute and convalescent COVID-19 samples. PBMCs, B-cell-depleted T cells, or T cells were the source of the cDNA or gDNA that made up the material.

Methods used by the authors: It was from reference gene primer amplification that nucleated cell counts were estimated. Assay used: immunoSEQ multiplex PCR; TCRdb lists only in-frame clones, some missing. For V, J and clone size, that table is used; D and trimming come from the DNA. The sample contains approximately 85,000 clones, 80% to 90% of which appear only once. The CDR3 is made up of 13 amino acids. Germline loops: CDR1 ENHRY, CDR2 SYGVKD. Trimming took 8 bases from V and 5 from J; bases not matched to a gene: 5. V gene TRBV10-3 combines with J gene TRBJ2-1; TRBD1 matches 8 bases. The clonotype was recovered from a human donor in a cohort sampled during active COVID-19. The specimen sequenced was peripheral blood. This CDR3 reads CAIGRQGNNEQFF. The CDR3 DNA reads TGTGCCATCGGTAGACAGGGGAACAATGAGCAGTTCTTC.